Below are 19 T cell receptor beta chains sequenced from a single sample in a study of blood T cell repertoires in COVID-19. Using immunoSEQ multiplex PCR, the repertoire was profiled, and TCRdb retains in-frame clones only, with some absent. The sample records about 180,000 clones, about 90% being singletons. The sample taken for sequencing was PBMCs or T cells enriched from blood (not recorded which). These receptors were taken from a woman aged 45-65 years who had recovered from COVID-19.

The chain has TRBV12-3 or TRBV12-4 and TRBJ1-1, with TRBD1 matching over 7 bases. The J segment lost 4 bases and the V segment lost 7 bases, leaving 6 bases of the junction unmatched. CDR3 size: 13 residues. The CDR3 protein is CASKEQGITEAFF. CDR3 nucleotides: TGTGCCAGCAAAGAACAGGGGATCACTGAAGCTTTCTTT.

The chain has TRBV29-1 and TRBJ2-5, with D maybe TRBD1 (5 bases). From germline, CDR1 is SQVTM and CDR2 ANQGSEA. The CDR3 runs to 12 residues. V shed 6 bases and J shed 3 bases, with 11 bases lying between them. The CDR3 sequence: CSVRRVEETQYF. The CDR3 nucleotides read TGCAGCGTACGCAGGGTTGAAGAGACCCAGTACTTC.

The chain uses TRBV4-3 and TRBJ2-1; D unclear. The CDR3 extends over 16 amino acids. Germline V gives CDR1 LGHNA, CDR2 YSLEER. V shed 3 bases and J shed 0 bases, with 12 bases lying between them. The CDR3 reads CASSQARRGSYNEQFF. The CDR3 DNA sequence: TGCGCCAGCAGCCAGGCTAGACGAGGCTCCTACAATGAGCAGTTCTTC.

The CDR3 DNA is TGCGCCAGCAGCCAAGGAGGAGGTAACTATGGCTACACCTTC. Translating it yields CASSQGGGNYGYTF. The chain employs TRBV4-1 and TRBJ1-2; D is unclear. V was pared by 1 base and J by 1 base, with 7 bases between. Per the germline V gene, CDR1 is MGHRA and CDR2 is YSYEKL. The CDR3 totals 14 residues.

The gene calls are TRBV24-1 and TRBJ2-1, with TRBD2 matching 7 bases. Germline assignment: CDR1 KGHDR and CDR2 SFDVKD. V lost 7 bases to trimming and J lost 4 bases; unmatched junction nucleotides: 9. The CDR3 totals 15 residues. The CDR3 region is CATSPSGTLYNEQFF. The DNA of the CDR3 is TGTGCCACCAGCCCCAGCGGGACTCTTTACAATGAGCAGTTCTTC.

The chain is built from TRBV5-4 and TRBJ1-2; D unresolved. CDR1 and CDR2 from the germline V gene are SGHNT and YYREEE (reference sequence). The CDR3 has 14 residues. V lost 0 bases and J 4 bases, leaving 10 bases between the germline ends. CDR3: CASSLAQKPYGYTF. CDR3 DNA sequence: TGTGCCAGCAGCTTGGCACAAAAACCCTATGGCTACACCTTC.

This chain links TRBV30 with TRBJ2-2; 9 bases map to TRBD2. V was pared by 2 bases and J by 5 bases, with 12 bases of the junction left unmatched. The CDR3 totals 17 residues. Looked up from germline, CDR1 is GTSNPN and CDR2 is SVGIG (reference sequence). Here the CDR3 reads CAWSITRTSDRTGELFF. In nucleotides, the CDR3 is TGTGCCTGGAGTATAACCCGGACTAGCGATAGGACCGGGGAGCTGTTTTTT. Based on the CDR3 plus reference TRBV30 and TRBJ2-2, the full variable domain is SQTIHQWPATLVQPVGSPLSLECTVEGTSNPNLYWYRQAAGRGLQLLFYSVGIGQISSEVPQNLSASRPQDRQFILSSKKLLLSDSGFYLCAWSITRTSDRTGELFFGEGSRLTVL.

The chain uses TRBV7-2 and TRBJ2-1; TRBD1 matches 7 bases. This CDR3 has 17 residues. V lost 2 bases, J lost 4 bases, and 11 bases stayed unmatched. From germline, CDR1 is SGHTA and CDR2 FQGNSA. CDR3 bases: TGTGCCAGCAGCTTAAATTTAGGGGGCCGAAAATACAATGAGCAGTTCTTC. Protein sequence: CASSLNLGGRKYNEQFF.

This clone was detected a few times. V gene TRBV7-8 combines with J gene TRBJ2-7, with TRBD1 matching 7 bases. CDR3 size: 17 residues. Germline V gene lookup returns CDR1 SGHVS and CDR2 FQNEAQ. With V trimmed by 0 bases and J by 3 bases, 11 bases remained unmatched. The CDR3 is CASSLAYDRARYYEQYF. The CDR3 DNA reads TGTGCCAGCAGCTTAGCCTATGACAGGGCTCGATACTACGAGCAGTACTTC.

The chain has TRBV27 and TRBJ2-1; D not certain. There are 16 residues in the CDR3. Between the trimmed V and J ends, which lost 6 bases and 7 bases, there was a span of 22 bases. Germline V gives CDR1 MNHEY, CDR2 SMNVEV (reference sequence). CDR3: CASSRPGLEPRNEQFF. The CDR3 DNA reads TGTGCCAGCAGCCGCCCGGGTCTAGAGCCCCGGAATGAGCAGTTCTTC.

The chain joins TRBV18 to TRBJ2-4; 10 bases agree with TRBD2. CDR1 and CDR2 from the germline V gene are KGHSH and LQKENI. The J segment lost 6 bases and the V segment lost 2 bases, leaving 10 bases of the junction unmatched. CDR3 length: 17 amino acids. The CDR3 nucleotides read TGTGCCAGCTCACCAAAGGGGCCTAGCGGGGGTTCAAACATTCAGTACTTC. Its protein product is CASSPKGPSGGSNIQYF.

J is TRBJ2-3 and V is TRBV5-4; 13 nucleotides align to TRBD2. The J segment lost 6 bases and the V segment lost 4 bases, leaving 8 bases of the junction unmatched. The CDR3 length is 16 residues. Germline V lookup: CDR1 SGHNT, CDR2 YYREEE (reference sequence). The CDR3 bases are TGTGCCAGCAGCGCTACTAGCGGGAGGGCCGCGGATACGCAGTATTTT. It translates to CASSATSGRAADTQYF.

J is TRBJ1-6 and V is TRBV5-1; 7 bases are a match to TRBD1. The junction had 5 bases not matched to a gene; V was cut back by 4 bases and J by 10 bases. From germline, CDR1 is SGHRS and CDR2 YFSETQ. The CDR3 length is 13 residues. As DNA, the CDR3 is TGCGCCAGCAGCCCCGACAGGGAATCACCCCTCCACTTT. This codes for CASSPDRESPLHF.

As DNA, the CDR3 is TGTGCCACCAGCAGAGATGGGGGCATTAATGAAAAACTGTTTTTT. Its protein product is CATSRDGGINEKLFF. The V and J genes are TRBV15 and TRBJ1-4; possibly TRBD1 for D (6 bases). V shed 0 bases and J shed 4 bases, with 9 bases lying between them. Germline lookup yields CDR1 LNHNV and CDR2 YYDKDF (reference sequence). The CDR3 covers 15 residues.

The gene calls are TRBV19 and TRBJ1-2, with TRBD1 identical over 8 bases. Trimming cost V 6 bases and J 8 bases; bases outside gene matches: 11. Per germline, CDR1 LNHDA and CDR2 SQIVND (reference sequence). The CDR3 contains 14 residues. CDR3 amino acids: CASRITSRGQGYTF. The CDR3 region has the DNA TGTGCCAGTAGAATTACGTCCAGGGGGCAGGGCTACACCTTC.

The table lists this clone with a few counts. V is TRBV24-1 and J is TRBJ1-1; weak D call: TRBD1 (5 bases). CDR3 length: 14 residues. Trimming took 3 bases from V and 9 from J, leaving 16 bases between them. Germline V gene data show CDR1 as KGHDR and CDR2 as SFDVKD. In nucleotides, the CDR3 is TGTGCCACCAGTGATCCCAGGACACCGGGTAAAGCTTTCTTT. The encoded protein is CATSDPRTPGKAFF.

V is TRBV19 and J is TRBJ2-7; TRBD2 matches at 11 bases. The CDR3 contains 14 residues. The germline gives CDR1 LNHDA, CDR2 SQIVND (reference sequence). J lost 7 bases, V lost 6 bases, and 8 bases had no gene match. CDR3 bases: TGTGCCAGTAGCCCGGGACTAGCGGCCCAGGAGCAGTACTTC. This codes for CASSPGLAAQEQYF.

The V gene is TRBV28, the J gene TRBJ1-2, with 8 nucleotides matching TRBD1. The trim removed 2 bases at V and 4 bases at J, leaving 6 bases unmatched. CDR1 and CDR2 from the germline V gene are MDHEN and SYDVKM. This CDR3 has 15 amino acids. DNA for the CDR3: TGTGCCAGCAGTTTAATCAGGGGGCCTCCCTATGGCTACACCTTC. This codes for CASSLIRGPPYGYTF.

The V gene is TRBV28, the J gene TRBJ2-1; 9 nucleotides match TRBD1. Unmatched junction bases numbered 7, after V lost 3 bases and J lost 1 base. This CDR3 spans 17 amino acids. CDR1 and CDR2 from the germline V gene are MDHEN and SYDVKM. The CDR3 nucleotides read TGTGCCAGCAGTTTCTCGCCCGGGACAGGGTCCTACAATGAGCAGTTCTTC. This codes for CASSFSPGTGSYNEQFF.